Included here is one TCR beta chain sequence, with context. What it recognizes is unknown. MiXCR, applied by TCRdb to the RT-PCR reads, yields one record per CDR3 protein. The data show hundreds of thousands of distinct CDR3 sequences, over 11% seen once. The data stem from a study of response to subunit inactivated influenza vaccine. Whole-study results and caveats: It was suggested by the authors that few new T cells are recruited by each seasonal influenza vaccination.

This CDR3 comprises 15 residues. The germline CDR1 and CDR2 sequences are SGHVS and FNYEAQ. The junction had 8 bases not matched to a gene; V was cut back by 4 bases and J by 5 bases. This chain connects TRBV7-6 to TRBJ2-7; the match to TRBD1 covers 10 bases. This material consisted of PBMCs from blood, taken around 14 days before vaccination. The sequence came from a man in his fifties or sixties who received an inactivated influenza vaccine. For the CDR3, the DNA is TGTGCCAGCAGCTCACCTAGGGACAGGGGTAACGAGCAGTACTTC. Protein product: CASSSPRDRGNEQYF.